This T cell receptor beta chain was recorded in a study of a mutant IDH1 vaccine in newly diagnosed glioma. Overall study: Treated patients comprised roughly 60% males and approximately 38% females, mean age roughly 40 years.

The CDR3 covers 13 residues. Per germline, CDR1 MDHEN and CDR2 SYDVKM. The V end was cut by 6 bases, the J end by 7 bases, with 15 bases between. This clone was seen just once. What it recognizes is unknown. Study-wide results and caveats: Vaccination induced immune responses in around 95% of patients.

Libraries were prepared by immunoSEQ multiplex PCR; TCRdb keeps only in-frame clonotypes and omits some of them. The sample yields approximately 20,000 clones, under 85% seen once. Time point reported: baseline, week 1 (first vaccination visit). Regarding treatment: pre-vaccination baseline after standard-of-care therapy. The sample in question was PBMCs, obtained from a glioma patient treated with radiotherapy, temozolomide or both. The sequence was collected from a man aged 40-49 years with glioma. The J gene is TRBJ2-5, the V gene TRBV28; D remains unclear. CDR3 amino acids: CASSLLDRPTQYF. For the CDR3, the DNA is TGTGCCAGCAGCCTACTGGACCGACCGACCCAGTACTTC.